These T cell receptor beta chains were read from a single sample in a study of T-cell memory formation after mild COVID-19. TCRdb reprocessed the 5' RACE reads with MiXCR, giving one entry per CDR3 protein. The repertoire holds 450,000 to 650,000 distinct CDR3 sequences, roughly a fifth seen once, with approximately 8.4% in the top ten. Material for sequencing was PBMCs or a T cell subset sorted from them (not recorded which). These receptors all come from an adult woman who had mild COVID-19 (a few samples of this study predate the infection). Cell type and time point are not known. Both conserved end residues are part of each CDR3. Each record gives: J gene, V gene, CDR3 protein.

TRBJ1-4 TRBV3-1 CASSRKMGTATNEKLFF
TRBJ1-1 TRBV6-5 CASKPVGVKTEAFF
TRBJ2-1 TRBV24-1 CATSRAGSYNEQFF
TRBJ1-3 TRBV5-6 CASSLGGPRGNTIYF
TRBJ2-7 TRBV5-1 CASSPGLAPDYEQYF
TRBJ2-7 TRBV4-1 CASSQTPGRESYEQYF
TRBJ2-2 TRBV20-1 CSARGELGGEAGELFF
TRBJ1-3 TRBV6-5 CASSYETSGNTIYF
TRBJ1-5 TRBV19 CASRLFGTDNQPQHF
TRBJ2-3 TRBV30 CAWTGLSTDTQYF
TRBJ2-7 TRBV12-3/TRBV12-4 CASTPRAGGYEQYF
TRBJ2-7 TRBV5-1 CASSPLPGQITYEQYF
TRBJ1-3 TRBV4-3 CASSRQRNSGNTIYF
TRBJ2-7 TRBV7-2 CASSFGEGAYEQYF
TRBJ2-2 TRBV9 CASSELAVTNTGELFF
TRBJ2-7 TRBV7-9 CASSLVNHYEQYF
TRBJ2-7 TRBV12-3/TRBV12-4 CASREQGLTYEQYF
TRBJ2-7 TRBV18 CASSPRDRVSEQYF
TRBJ2-5 TRBV7-9 CASGWQARVAQYF
TRBJ2-1 TRBV12-5 CASGLVGGAYNEQFF
TRBJ2-1 TRBV7-9 CASSSRGAGGSSYNEQFF
TRBJ2-7 TRBV19 CASSIGKGAYEQYF
TRBJ2-4 TRBV20-1 CSAREWQGGNIQYF